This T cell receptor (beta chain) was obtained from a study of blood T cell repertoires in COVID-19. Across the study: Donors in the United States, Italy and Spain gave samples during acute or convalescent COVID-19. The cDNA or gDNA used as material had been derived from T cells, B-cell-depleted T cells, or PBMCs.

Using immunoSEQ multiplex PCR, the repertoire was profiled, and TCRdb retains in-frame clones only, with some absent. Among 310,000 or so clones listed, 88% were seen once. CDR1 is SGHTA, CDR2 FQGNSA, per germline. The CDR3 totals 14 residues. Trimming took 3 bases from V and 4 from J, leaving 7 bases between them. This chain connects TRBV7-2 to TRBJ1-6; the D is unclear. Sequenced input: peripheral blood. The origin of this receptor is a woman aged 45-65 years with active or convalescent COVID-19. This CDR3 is CASSFDSYNSPLHF. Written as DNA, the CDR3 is TGTGCCAGCAGCTTTGACTCGTATAATTCACCCCTCCACTTT.